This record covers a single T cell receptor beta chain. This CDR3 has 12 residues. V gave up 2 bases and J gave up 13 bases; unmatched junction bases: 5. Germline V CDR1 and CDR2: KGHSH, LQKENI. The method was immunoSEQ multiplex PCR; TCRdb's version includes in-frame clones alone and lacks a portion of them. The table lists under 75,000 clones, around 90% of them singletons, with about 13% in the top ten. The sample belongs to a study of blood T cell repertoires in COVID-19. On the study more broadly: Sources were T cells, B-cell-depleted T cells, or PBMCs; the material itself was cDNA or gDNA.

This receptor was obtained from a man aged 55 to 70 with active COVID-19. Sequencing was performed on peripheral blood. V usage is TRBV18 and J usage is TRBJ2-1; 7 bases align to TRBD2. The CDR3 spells CASSPGTTIQFF. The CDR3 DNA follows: TGTGCCAGCTCACCAGGGACTACTATCCAGTTCTTC.